This passage covers 23 T cell receptor beta chains from one sample sequenced in a study of vaccination and CD4 T cells after COVID-19 (dated by TCRdb to 2021 to 2024). What the treatment or condition label conveys for this sample: 10-day PBMC culture with coronavirus spike peptide pools or control peptides (ViraFEST assay). Libraries were made using PCR. Sequencing used an Illumina iSeq 100. DNA from cultured CD4+ T cells was subjected to TCR sequencing with the Oncomine TCR Beta short-read assay at the Johns Hopkins FTIC core. Using fastp trimming at Q25 and MiXCR clonotype assembly, TCRdb reanalyzed the public sequencing data and kept in-frame beta chains. All rows with the same CDR3 protein become a single entry with the most common DNA and genes. For this sample the table gives about 20,000 distinct CDR3 sequences, of which around 58% were detected only once. The top ten clones comprise 8% to 9.5% of the sample.

These receptors lack a known antigen. The sequencing sample was made of CD4+ T cells from blood, cultured in vitro. The receptors were sampled from a human donor who had recovered from COVID-19.

There are a few counts of this clonotype. This rearrangement joins TRBV6-1 to TRBJ2-3, with TRBD1 matching over 12 bases. The CDR3 sequence is 15 residues long. Losses at the gene ends were 6 bases for V and 4 bases for J; bases not matched to a gene: 5. Germline-derived CDR1 and CDR2 are MNHNS and SASEGT. This CDR3 reads CASSLGQGAADTQYF. The DNA for the CDR3 is TGTGCCAGCAGCCTGGGACAGGGGGCGGCAGATACGCAGTATTTT.

This clonotype has more than one count but fewer than ten. The rearrangement joins TRBV5-1 to TRBJ1-5; 12 nucleotides agree with TRBD1. Trimming took 1 base from V and 7 from J; bases not matched to a gene: 6. Germline CDR1 SGHRS, CDR2 YFSETQ. CDR3 length equals 16 residues. CDR3 DNA sequence: TGCGCCAGCAGCTTGATGGGACAGGGGGCCGGGCAGCCCCAGCATTTT. Protein sequence: CASSLMGQGAGQPQHF.

This chain links TRBV28 with TRBJ1-2, with 8 bases lining up with TRBD1. V dropped 4 bases and J dropped 4; count of bases not matched to a gene: 8. CDR3 length equals 15 residues. The germline gives CDR1 MDHEN, CDR2 SYDVKM. The CDR3 DNA follows: TGTGCCAGCAGTTCCCTTGACAGGGGAGGCTATGGCTACACCTTC. Its protein is CASSSLDRGGYGYTF.

This sequence joins TRBV18 and TRBJ1-5; 8 nucleotides match TRBD1. CDR1 KGHSH and CDR2 LQKENI come from the germline V gene. V was clipped by 3 bases and J by 2 bases; unmatched bases: 9. This CDR3 has 17 amino acids. The CDR3 DNA is TGTGCCAGCTCACCCACGGCAGGGGGCGTTGGCAATCAGCCCCAGCATTTT. It specifies CASSPTAGGVGNQPQHF.

The CDR3 spells CASSLVARSPETQYF. The CDR3 region has the DNA TGTGCCAGCAGCTTAGTTGCCAGGTCGCCGGAGACCCAGTACTTC. The J gene is TRBJ2-5, the V gene TRBV11-1, with D hard to call. This CDR3 has 15 residues. V was pared by 1 base and J by 5 bases, with 14 bases between. CDR1 and CDR2 from the germline V gene are SGHAT and FQDESV (reference sequence).

Notes on this clonotype: At one of its ends the junction is not consistent with the germline gene, which may arise from a read error. The chain links TRBV5-1 to TRBJ2-2, with 8 bases aligning to TRBD1. From germline, CDR1 is SGHRS and CDR2 YFSETQ. This CDR3 is built from 16 residues. CDR3 in amino acids: CASRPPGGANTGEPFF. In nucleotides, the CDR3 is TGCGCCAGCAGGCCCCCAGGGGGCGCGAACACCGGGGAGCCGTTTTTT.

The chain combines TRBV5-4 with TRBJ1-3, with D unresolved. CDR1 and CDR2 (germline): SGHNT, YYREEE (reference sequence). V gave up 2 bases and J gave up 4 bases, with 13 bases separating them. This CDR3 comprises 15 residues. CDR3 region: CASSLGWRAGNTIYF. Here the CDR3 DNA reads TGTGCCAGCAGCTTAGGGTGGAGAGCAGGAAACACCATATATTTT.

This chain connects TRBV20-1 to TRBJ2-3; 7 bases are a match to TRBD2. The CDR3 is 15 amino acids. Trimming removed 2 bases from V and 2 bases from J; junction bases left unmatched: 7. Germline-derived CDR1 and CDR2 are DFQATT and SNEGSKA (reference sequence). The CDR3 is CSARSPSGNTDTQYF. In DNA, the CDR3 is TGCAGTGCTAGATCCCCTAGCGGAAACACAGATACGCAGTATTTT.

The rearrangement uses TRBV7-9 and TRBJ2-3; unclear D gene. The CDR3 has 12 residues. The germline V gene has CDR1 SEHNR and CDR2 FQNEAQ (reference sequence). The V gene lost 5 bases and the J gene lost 3 bases, with 6 bases spanning the gap. For the CDR3, the DNA is TGTGCCAGCAGCCGTGAAACAGATACGCAGTATTTT. Translating gives CASSRETDTQYF. Looking up the rest from reference TRBV7-9 and TRBJ2-3 gives the full variable domain: DTGVSQNPRHKITKRGQNVTFRCDPISEHNRLYWYRQTLGQGPEFLTYFQNEAQLEKSRLLSDRFSAERPKGSFSTLEIQRTEQGDSAMYLCASSRETDTQYFGPGTRLTVL.

The genes are TRBV20-1 and TRBJ1-5; tentative D call: TRBD1 (6 bases). The germline V and J ends were trimmed by 1 base and 7 bases, with 8 bases remaining between them. The CDR3 runs 12 residues. The germline gives CDR1 DFQATT, CDR2 SNEGSKA (reference sequence). The CDR3 bases are TGCAGTGCTAGAGGAACAGGGCAGCCCCAGCATTTT. Translated: CSARGTGQPQHF.

The rearrangement joins TRBV5-1 to TRBJ1-1; no clear D. The CDR3 spans 15 residues. Germline V CDR1 and CDR2: SGHRS, YFSETQ. V gave up 4 bases and J gave up 6 bases, with 19 bases separating them. The CDR3 nucleotides are TGCGCCAGCAGCCTGAATAGTCCCTTTTGGGCTGAAGCTTTCTTT. It specifies CASSLNSPFWAEAFF.

J is TRBJ2-4 and V is TRBV19; D call uncertain. The germline gives CDR1 LNHDA, CDR2 SQIVND (reference sequence). This CDR3 has 14 residues. Trimming cost V 5 bases and J 0 bases, with 8 bases left between them. The CDR3 DNA reads TGTGCCAGTAGTTCCCCCGGAGCCAAAAACATTCAGTACTTC. This encodes CASSSPGAKNIQYF.

The V gene is TRBV19, the J gene TRBJ1-1; D unclear. CDR3 length: 16 amino acids. CDR1 and CDR2 (germline): LNHDA, SQIVND (reference sequence). V lost 0 bases, J lost 0 bases, and 11 bases lay in between. CDR3: CASSIESRPMNTEAFF. CDR3 nucleotides: TGTGCCAGTAGTATAGAAAGCCGGCCCATGAACACTGAAGCTTTCTTT.

The chain carries TRBV7-9 and TRBJ2-3; D call uncertain. The V end was cut by 7 bases, the J end by 1 base, with 18 bases between. This CDR3 is built from 16 residues. CDR1 SEHNR and CDR2 FQNEAQ come from the germline V gene (reference sequence). This chain's CDR3 is CASTPEVYSRTDTQYF. CDR3 coding DNA: TGTGCCAGCACCCCTGAAGTATACTCACGCACAGATACGCAGTATTTT.

This clonotype was counted only a few times. V usage is TRBV24-1 and J usage is TRBJ2-3, with 7 bases identical to TRBD2. J lost 2 bases, V lost 9 bases, and 13 bases had no gene match. This CDR3 region has 16 residues. Germline V gene lookup returns CDR1 KGHDR and CDR2 SFDVKD. CDR3 amino acids: CATQLGGGSYTDTQYF. The CDR3 bases are TGTGCCACCCAACTTGGGGGAGGGAGCTACACAGATACGCAGTATTTT.

The chain recombines TRBV4-3 with TRBJ1-2; maybe TRBD1 (5 bases). The length of the CDR3 is 14 residues. Trimming cost V 1 base and J 5 bases, with 11 bases left between them. The germline V gene encodes CDR1 LGHNA and CDR2 YSLEER. The DNA of the CDR3 is TGCGCCAGCAGCCAAGGCGAGGGACCTTATGGCTACACCTTC. Translation gives CASSQGEGPYGYTF.

This clonotype was counted a single time. J is TRBJ2-7 and V is TRBV29-1, with D unresolved. The CDR3 is 12 residues long. V gave up 4 bases and J gave up 3 bases, with 10 bases separating them. Germline V CDR1 and CDR2: SQVTM, ANQGSEA. CDR3 sequence: CSVAGPHYEQYF. CDR3 coding DNA: TGCAGCGTTGCGGGCCCCCACTACGAGCAGTACTTC.

The CDR3 DNA reads TGTGCCAGCAGCTTAAAGTCCCCGAGGGCCGGGGAGCTGTTTTTT. It encodes CASSLKSPRAGELFF. V gene TRBV7-9 combines with J gene TRBJ2-2, with D tentatively TRBD2 (5 bases). The CDR3 is 15 amino acids. Trimming removed 2 bases from V and 6 bases from J, with 13 bases in between. Germline CDR1 and CDR2: SEHNR and FQNEAQ (reference sequence). Together with reference TRBV7-9 and TRBJ2-2, the CDR3 gives the full variable domain: DTGVSQNPRHKITKRGQNVTFRCDPISEHNRLYWYRQTLGQGPEFLTYFQNEAQLEKSRLLSDRFSAERPKGSFSTLEIQRTEQGDSAMYLCASSLKSPRAGELFFGEGSRLTVL.

The gene calls are TRBV11-3 and TRBJ1-6, with 8 bases fitting TRBD1. The CDR3 spans 15 residues. Trimming removed 4 bases from V and 10 bases from J; junction bases left unmatched: 9. The germline V gene encodes CDR1 SGHNT and CDR2 YENEEA. This CDR3 reads CASSSGQGGGSPLHF. The CDR3 DNA sequence: TGTGCCAGCAGCTCCGGACAGGGCGGGGGATCACCCCTCCACTTT.

The chain is built from TRBV7-2 and TRBJ1-6; unclear D gene. Germline CDR1 and CDR2: SGHTA and FQGNSA. The CDR3 extends over 11 amino acids. The germline V and J ends were trimmed by 4 bases and 7 bases, with 2 bases remaining between them. The CDR3 loop reads CASSSNSPLHF. The CDR3 coding sequence is TGTGCCAGCAGCTCCAATTCACCCCTCCACTTT.

This clonotype is a singleton in its sample. The chain links TRBV7-3 to TRBJ2-1, with 9 bases that match TRBD2. There are 15 residues in the CDR3. Germline V gene data show CDR1 as SGHTA and CDR2 as FQGTGA. V lost 2 bases to trimming and J lost 5 bases; unmatched junction nucleotides: 4. DNA of the CDR3: TGTGCCAGCAGCTTAGCCGGGACTAGCAACAATGAGCAGTTCTTC. It is translated as CASSLAGTSNNEQFF.

The V and J genes are TRBV20-1 and TRBJ2-3, with 9 bases fitting TRBD2. The CDR3 has 15 amino acids. V lost 6 bases to trimming and J lost 2 bases; unmatched junction nucleotides: 9. The germline CDR1 and CDR2 sequences are DFQATT and SNEGSKA (reference sequence). CDR3 sequence: CSATKTSGATDTQYF. DNA for the CDR3: TGCAGTGCGACGAAGACTAGCGGAGCCACAGATACGCAGTATTTT.

The V call is TRBV7-2, the J call TRBJ1-3; D is ambiguous. V was pared by 1 base and J by 2 bases, with 6 bases between. Germline CDR1 is SGHTA and CDR2 is FQGNSA. This CDR3 comprises 14 residues. The CDR3 region is CASSLGPAGNTIYF. The CDR3 region has the DNA TGTGCCAGCAGCTTAGGGCCAGCTGGAAACACCATATATTTT.